These 15 T cell receptor beta chains share one sample of origin, sequenced in a study of glioma-infiltrating T cells after dendritic cell vaccination. The method was immunoSEQ multiplex PCR; TCRdb's version includes in-frame clones alone and lacks a portion of them. The sample yields 85,000 to 100,000 clones, 75% to 90% seen once. The time point here: after dendritic cell vaccination, including at tumor progression/relapse. The sequencing here drew on blood, taken after dendritic cell vaccination. These receptors came from a human donor with glioblastoma.

Comments on this clone: This is likely an artifact of a read error, given a far larger clone one base away. The chain has TRBV4-1 and TRBJ2-7, with 14 positions matching TRBD2. The V segment lost 4 bases and the J segment 6 bases; nucleotides outside the gene matches: 2. CDR1 MGHRA and CDR2 YSYEKL come from the germline V gene. The CDR3 is 14 amino acids. This CDR3 is CASSPTSGRAEQYF. Written as DNA, the CDR3 is TGCGCCAGCAGCCCGACTAGCGGGAGGGCCGAGCAGTACTTC.

The chain joins TRBV10-2 to TRBJ2-7; D perhaps matches TRBD2 (5 bases). CDR1 and CDR2 from the germline V gene are WSHSY and SAAADI. The CDR3 runs to 13 residues. Trimming took 7 bases from V and 6 from J, leaving 16 bases between them. The CDR3 nucleotides are TGCGCCAGCAAGGAGGTCGGGCTGGTCGAGCAGTACTTC. Translation gives CASKEVGLVEQYF.

On this clone itself: Compared with germline, one end of the junction differs, possibly owing to a read error. This chain connects TRBV20-1 to TRBJ2-5; 7 bases map to TRBD2. Germline CDR1 reads DFQATT; CDR2 reads SNEGSKA (reference sequence). CDR3 size: 11 residues. The CDR3 is CSARAGETQYF. DNA of the CDR3: TGCAGTGCCAGAGCGGGGGAGACCCAGTACTTC.

The rearrangement joins TRBV27 to TRBJ1-2; D might be TRBD1 (6 bases). The V gene lost 3 bases and the J gene lost 7 bases, with 9 bases spanning the gap. Germline assignment: CDR1 MNHEY and CDR2 SMNVEV (reference sequence). The CDR3 spans 12 residues. In DNA, the CDR3 is TGTGCCAGCAGTTTTAGAGGGGGTGGCTACACCTTC. It is translated as CASSFRGGGYTF.

The genes are TRBV9 and TRBJ1-1, with D perhaps matching TRBD1 (6 bases). From germline, CDR1 is SGDLS and CDR2 YYNGEE. The V and J ends lost 3 bases and 1 base respectively, with 7 bases between them. CDR3 length equals 13 residues. This CDR3 reads CASSEGGNTEAFF. The CDR3, as DNA: TGTGCCAGCAGCGAAGGGGGGAACACTGAAGCTTTCTTT.

This clone was counted only a few times. The chain uses TRBV18 and TRBJ1-5, with D perhaps TRBD1 (5 bases). CDR1 and CDR2 (germline): KGHSH, LQKENI. With 2 bases removed from V and 5 bases from J, the gap between germline ends came to 13 bases. There are 15 residues in the CDR3. In DNA form, the CDR3 reads TGTGCCAGCTCACCATGGGGCAGGACCCATCAGCCCCAGCATTTT. It specifies CASSPWGRTHQPQHF.

This clone showed up just a few times. This chain connects TRBV18 to TRBJ1-2, with TRBD1 matching over 7 bases. V was clipped by 4 bases and J by 5 bases; unmatched bases: 4. This CDR3 contains 13 residues. CDR1 is KGHSH, CDR2 LQKENI, per germline. Here the CDR3 DNA reads TGTGCCAGCTCACGGGACAGTCTATATGGCTACACCTTC. The encoded protein is CASSRDSLYGYTF.

J is TRBJ1-1 and V is TRBV9; TRBD1 aligns across 9 bases. This CDR3 is 14 amino acids long. The V and J ends lost 4 bases and 7 bases, in that order; junction bases with no gene match: 8. The germline V gene encodes CDR1 SGDLS and CDR2 YYNGEE. CDR3 DNA: TGTGCCAGCAGCCCTACGACAGGGGGTGGTGAAGCTTTCTTT. Translation gives CASSPTTGGGEAFF.

The chain employs TRBV6-1 and TRBJ1-2, with a tentative D call TRBD1 (6 bases). V lost 7 bases and J lost 5, with 17 bases in between. Germline-derived CDR1 and CDR2 are MNHNS and SASEGT. This CDR3 contains 14 residues. CDR3 amino acids: CASIIGGKRYGYTF. The CDR3 nucleotides read TGTGCCAGCATCATTGGGGGCAAACGGTATGGCTACACCTTC.

This clone was found once. The chain employs TRBV28 and TRBJ1-2; 8 nucleotides agree with TRBD1. The ends lost 1 base at V and 4 bases at J; junction bases unmatched: 2. The CDR3 is 14 amino acids. Germline values: CDR1 MDHEN, CDR2 SYDVKM. The CDR3 loop is CASSLYDRGYGYTF. In nucleotides, the CDR3 is TGTGCCAGCAGTTTATATGACAGGGGCTATGGCTACACCTTC.

This clone was observed a single time. This sequence joins TRBV5-4 and TRBJ2-5; 9 positions match TRBD1. V shed 5 bases, J shed 4 bases, and the junction held 9 bases outside the gene matches. The CDR3 loop spans 15 amino acids. Germline V CDR1 and CDR2: SGHNT, YYREEE (reference sequence). The CDR3 here is CASRRITGGGETQYF. The CDR3 bases are TGTGCCAGCAGGCGTATCACAGGGGGCGGAGAGACCCAGTACTTC. The full variable domain, with the rest looked up from reference TRBV5-4 and TRBJ2-5, is ETGVTQSPTHLIKTRGQQVTLRCSSQSGHNTVSWYQQALGQGPQFIFQYYREEENGRGNFPPRFSGLQFPNYSSELNVNALELDDSALYLCASRRITGGGETQYFGPGTRLLVL.

This sequence joins TRBV9 and TRBJ1-5; possible D gene TRBD1, 6 bases. V lost 4 bases and J lost 7, with 15 bases in between. The CDR3 has 14 residues. The germline V gene has CDR1 SGDLS and CDR2 YYNGEE. The CDR3: CASSTGGQEQPQHF. The CDR3 DNA reads TGTGCCAGCAGCACCGGGGGGCAGGAGCAGCCCCAGCATTTT.

The J gene is TRBJ1-5, the V gene TRBV28; D not resolved. Trimming left V 4 bases short and J 1 base short, with 11 bases between. Looked up from germline, CDR1 is MDHEN and CDR2 is SYDVKM. This CDR3 comprises 15 residues. The DNA of the CDR3 is TGTGCCAGCAGTTATAGACTAAGGAGCAATCAGCCCCAGCATTTT. Translation gives CASSYRLRSNQPQHF.

In this sample, this clone turned up once. J is TRBJ2-2 and V is TRBV29-1, with a weak D call TRBD1 (6 bases). Trimming took 5 bases from V and 2 from J, leaving 12 bases between them. The germline V gene has CDR1 SQVTM and CDR2 ANQGSEA. The CDR3 has 14 amino acids. The CDR3 DNA reads TGCAGCGTTCAAACAGGGCTAAACACCGGGGAGCTGTTTTTT. This translates into CSVQTGLNTGELFF.

The chain uses TRBV2 and TRBJ1-1; the D gene is possibly TRBD1 (6 bases). CDR3 length: 13 residues. Germline V CDR1 and CDR2: SNHLY, FYNNEI. V lost 8 bases and J lost 2, with 12 bases in between. This CDR3 is CASLSGVNTEAFF. CDR3 nucleotide sequence: TGTGCCAGCCTTTCAGGGGTTAACACTGAAGCTTTCTTT.